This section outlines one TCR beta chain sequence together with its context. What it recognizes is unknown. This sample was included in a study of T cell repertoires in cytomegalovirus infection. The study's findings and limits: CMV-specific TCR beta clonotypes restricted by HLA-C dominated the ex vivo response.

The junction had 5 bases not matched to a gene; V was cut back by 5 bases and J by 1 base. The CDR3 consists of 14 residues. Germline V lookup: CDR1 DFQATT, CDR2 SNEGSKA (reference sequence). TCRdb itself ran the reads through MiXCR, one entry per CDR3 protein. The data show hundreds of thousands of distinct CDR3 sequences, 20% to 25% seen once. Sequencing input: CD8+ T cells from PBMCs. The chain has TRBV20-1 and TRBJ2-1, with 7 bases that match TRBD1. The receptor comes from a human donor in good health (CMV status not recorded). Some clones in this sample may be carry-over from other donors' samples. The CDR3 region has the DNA TGCAGTGCTCTTACAGGGGATTCCTACAATGAGCAGTTCTTC. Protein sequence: CSALTGDSYNEQFF.